A single sample gave rise to the 22 T cell receptor beta chains below, sequenced in a study of shared clonotypes between healthy human individuals (dated by TCRdb to the early 2020s). The protocol used for the library was the immunoSEQ multiplex PCR assay. What TCRdb holds here is the immuneACCESS table cut down to in-frame rearrangements. Part of the clones is not present; checked against another copy, under half of the missing clones reflect an unresolved V gene, and the others are unexplained. Across this sample there are a few hundred thousand clones, with less than 85% seen only once. Clones ranked in the top ten supply roughly 10% of the sample. Material: memory CD4+ T cells sorted from blood. The sample's cell subset or site label, in plain terms: CD45RA-negative fraction. The receptors derive from a man aged 25-45 years in good health.

The chain couples TRBV18 to TRBJ2-1, with 7 positions matching TRBD2. The V segment lost 0 bases and the J segment 1 base; nucleotides outside the gene matches: 3. The CDR3 covers 16 residues. Germline loops: CDR1 KGHSH, CDR2 LQKENI. The CDR3 DNA follows: TGTGCCAGCTCACCACCGGGAGGGAGTTCCTACAATGAGCAGTTCTTC. It encodes CASSPPGGSSYNEQFF.

A note on this clone: A much larger clone sits a single nucleotide away, making a read error possible. This same CDR3 is encoded by further DNA sequences in the sample. The rearrangement joins TRBV5-6 to TRBJ1-1; D is perhaps TRBD1 (5 bases). Trimming shortened V by 4 bases and J by 2 bases, and 18 bases separated the two germline ends. Looked up from germline, CDR1 is SGHDT and CDR2 is YYEEEE. There are 16 residues in the CDR3. CDR3 loop: CASSPLDRGPNTEAFF. The CDR3 nucleotides read TGTGCCAGCAGCCCCCTCGACAGAGGCCCCAACACTGAAGCTTTCTTT.

V usage is TRBV2 and J usage is TRBJ2-1; the D gene is possibly TRBD2 (6 bases). From germline, CDR1 is SNHLY and CDR2 FYNNEI. The V gene lost 7 bases and the J gene lost 8 bases, with 18 bases spanning the gap. This CDR3 contains 14 residues. This CDR3 reads CASILGLGGYEQFF. In nucleotides, the CDR3 is TGTGCCAGCATATTGGGACTGGGTGGGTATGAGCAGTTCTTC.

This clone has a single count. This rearrangement joins TRBV7-9 to TRBJ2-5; D unresolved. Judging by the DNA end, TRBJ2-7 fits better; the J call may be wrong. The CDR3 runs to 12 residues. Germline V gene sequence: CDR1 SEHNR, CDR2 FQNEAQ (reference sequence). The chain's CDR3 is CASSPNTYEQYF. In DNA form, the CDR3 reads TGTGCCAGCAGCCCCAACACCTACGAGCAGTACTTC.

This chain connects TRBV21-1 to TRBJ2-4. TRBV21-1 is noted as a pseudogene. The CDR3 loop spans 13 amino acids. The CDR3 spells CASSTADGNIQYF. The CDR3 nucleotides read TGTGCCAGCAGCACAGCAGACGGTAACATTCAGTACTTC.

The chain couples TRBV5-1 to TRBJ2-5; the D is unclear. V dropped 2 bases and J dropped 2 bases, with 7 bases sitting between them. There are 13 residues in the CDR3. The germline V gene has CDR1 SGHRS and CDR2 YFSETQ. The CDR3 spells CASSFDNQETQYF. The CDR3 DNA reads TGCGCCAGCAGCTTTGACAATCAAGAGACCCAGTACTTC.

The chain is built from TRBV28 and TRBJ1-4; possibly TRBD1 for D (5 bases). CDR1 and CDR2 from the germline V gene are MDHEN and SYDVKM. The V and J ends lost 6 bases and 5 bases respectively, with 13 bases between them. The CDR3 contains 14 residues. The CDR3 region is CASSYRRGNEKLFF. DNA for the CDR3: TGTGCCAGCAGCTACAGGCGAGGGAATGAAAAACTGTTTTTT.

The chain has TRBV28 and TRBJ1-5; D gene ambiguous. CDR1 is MDHEN and CDR2 is SYDVKM in the germline V gene. This CDR3 has 14 amino acids. Between the trimmed V and J ends, which lost 4 bases and 3 bases, there was a span of 10 bases. The CDR3 DNA is TGTGCCAGCAGTTCCCGACTCCCCAATCAGCCCCAGCATTTT. It encodes CASSSRLPNQPQHF.

The chain couples TRBV18 to TRBJ2-7; TRBD2 agrees at 9 bases. This CDR3 contains 17 residues. From germline, CDR1 is KGHSH and CDR2 LQKENI. After removal of 0 bases from V and 7 bases from J, the junction contained 13 bases not matched to a gene. The CDR3 loop is CASSPPASSGNVGEQYF. The CDR3 nucleotides read TGTGCCAGCTCACCACCTGCCTCTAGCGGGAACGTGGGTGAGCAGTACTTC.

This sequence joins TRBV28 and TRBJ1-1; a weak D match, TRBD1 (6 bases). The CDR3 spans 16 residues. Trimming cost V 6 bases and J 2 bases, with 19 bases left between them. Germline CDR1 and CDR2: MDHEN and SYDVKM. CDR3 amino acids: CASSYSGTRINTEAFF. In nucleotides, the CDR3 is TGTGCCAGCAGCTACAGCGGGACAAGGATAAACACTGAAGCTTTCTTT.

This clone was found a few times. This chain joins TRBV5-5 and TRBJ2-7, with D possibly matching TRBD1 (6 bases). Germline V CDR1 and CDR2: SGHKS, YYEKEE (reference sequence). The CDR3 length is 13 residues. Trimming left V 4 bases short and J 6 bases short, with 14 bases between. CDR3 in amino acids: CASSIQGHGEQYF. The CDR3 DNA is TGTGCCAGCAGCATCCAGGGGCACGGCGAGCAGTACTTC.

This clone was seen more than once but under ten times. The genes are TRBV7-8 and TRBJ2-1; 10 bases are shared with TRBD1. Germline-derived CDR1 and CDR2 are SGHVS and FQNEAQ. The ends lost 2 bases at V and 4 bases at J; junction bases unmatched: 8. The CDR3 spans 17 residues. The CDR3 region is CASSLLGTGAGYNEQFF. In DNA, the CDR3 is TGTGCCAGCAGCTTACTCGGGACAGGGGCGGGGTACAATGAGCAGTTCTTC.

The rearrangement joins TRBV10-1 to TRBJ2-1; 9 bases fit TRBD2. The germline CDR1 and CDR2 sequences are WNHNN and SYGVQD (reference sequence). The CDR3 spans 14 residues. The V segment lost 2 bases and the J segment 9 bases; nucleotides outside the gene matches: 5. The CDR3 nucleotides read TGCGCCAGCAGTGAGCTGGCGGGAGGGAGTGAGCAGTTCTTC. Its translation: CASSELAGGSEQFF.

The chain couples TRBV7-2 to TRBJ1-5; D gene ambiguous. This CDR3 is built from 13 residues. The V and J ends lost 5 bases and 8 bases respectively, with 13 bases between them. Per the germline V gene, CDR1 is SGHTA and CDR2 is FQGNSA. The CDR3: CASSRNEAEPQHF. The CDR3 DNA follows: TGTGCCAGCAGCCGTAATGAGGCTGAGCCCCAGCATTTT.

This clone was seen a single time. A much larger clone lies one base from this, so it may be a read error. The identical CDR3 is also encoded by other nucleotide sequences in the sample. The DNA of the CDR3 is TGCGCCAGCAGCTTGGAACAAGAGACCCAGTACTTC. Translating gives CASSLEQETQYF. The V call is TRBV5-1, the J call TRBJ2-5, with D unresolved. Per the germline V gene, CDR1 is SGHRS and CDR2 is YFSETQ. V lost 0 bases and J 2 bases, leaving 2 bases between the germline ends. This CDR3 contains 12 residues.

This rearrangement joins TRBV5-6 to TRBJ2-3; no reliable D call. Germline CDR1 reads SGHDT; CDR2 reads YYEEEE. The CDR3 is 13 amino acids. Trimming took off 3 bases at V and 3 bases at J, with 8 bases between the two ends. CDR3 amino acids: CASSWSRTDTQYF. For the CDR3, the DNA is TGTGCCAGCAGCTGGTCTAGAACAGATACGCAGTATTTT. The whole variable domain, remainder taken from reference TRBV5-6 and TRBJ2-3, is DAGVTQSPTHLIKTRGQQVTLRCSPKSGHDTVSWYQQALGQGPQFIFQYYEEEERQRGNFPDRFSGHQFPNYSSELNVNALLLGDSALYLCASSWSRTDTQYFGPGTRLTVL.

The genes are TRBV6-1 and TRBJ2-4; D may be TRBD2 (6 bases). V dropped 8 bases and J dropped 7 bases, with 9 bases sitting between them. The CDR3 runs 11 residues. CDR1 is MNHNS and CDR2 is SASEGT in the germline V gene. CDR3 coding DNA: TGTGCCAGCGAAAGCGGGAACATTCAGTACTTC. Translation gives CASESGNIQYF.

The chain uses TRBV5-1 and TRBJ1-1, with 8 nucleotides matching TRBD1. In germline, CDR1 is SGHRS, CDR2 YFSETQ. J was trimmed by 0 bases and V by 7 bases; bases with no gene match: 2. CDR3 length: 13 amino acids. CDR3 loop: CASGDRLNTEAFF. Here the CDR3 DNA reads TGCGCCAGCGGGGACAGGCTGAACACTGAAGCTTTCTTT.

This clone was counted a few times. This chain uses TRBV5-6 with TRBJ2-2; D not resolved. Germline-derived CDR1 and CDR2 are SGHDT and YYEEEE. The CDR3 covers 14 residues. Trimming stripped 2 bases from V and 0 bases from J, with 5 bases between. DNA for the CDR3: TGTGCCAGCAGCTTCAATCCGAACACCGGGGAGCTGTTTTTT. Translation gives CASSFNPNTGELFF.

The V gene is TRBV5-1, the J gene TRBJ2-7; TRBD2 aligns across 9 bases. This CDR3 has 15 residues. Trimming cost V 0 bases and J 4 bases; bases outside gene matches: 5. Germline CDR1 and CDR2: SGHRS and YFSETQ. This chain's CDR3 is CASSLVASGEYEQYF. The CDR3 DNA reads as TGCGCCAGCAGCTTGGTGGCTAGCGGGGAATACGAGCAGTACTTC.

The chain links TRBV6-1 to TRBJ1-6; 8 bases match TRBD1. V trimming: 8 bases; J trimming: 7 bases; junction bases outside the gene matches: 7. The CDR3 runs to 14 residues. CDR1 and CDR2 from the germline V gene are MNHNS and SASEGT. The CDR3: CASGDRQGNSPLHF. The DNA for the CDR3 is TGTGCCAGCGGGGACCGACAGGGGAATTCACCCCTCCACTTT.

For this clone: The germline gene is not matched at one end of the junction; a read error may be the cause. The genes are TRBV10-3 and TRBJ1-1; the D gene is possibly TRBD1 (6 bases). The CDR3 consists of 13 residues. Germline V gives CDR1 ENHRY, CDR2 SYGVKD. CDR3 sequence reads: CAISESITGKVSF. The CDR3 DNA sequence: TGTGCCATCAGTGAGTCGATCACAGGGAAGGTCTCCTTT.